Each of the 20 T cell receptor beta chains below was sequenced from the same sample in a study of PD-L1 blockade in urothelial cancer. Time point specified: peripheral blood 6 weeks after treatment start. Sequencing used immunoSEQ multiplex PCR; TCRdb keeps in-frame clones, though not all of them. Of 65,000 to 85,000 clones listed, around 93% are singletons. This specimen was PBMCs, taken around atezolizumab (anti-PD-L1) treatment. These receptors were obtained from an elderly woman with urothelial cancer.

This clone was counted between two and nine times. V is TRBV1 and J is TRBJ2-7; TRBD2, the table's D call, lacks a check against the DNA. TRBV1 is a known pseudogene. The CDR3 loop spans 16 amino acids. DNA for the CDR3: TGCACCAGCAGCCAAGAGAGTGAGCGGGAGAGCTACGAGCAGTACTTC. Protein sequence: CTSSQESERESYEQYF.

The genes are TRBV5-4 and TRBJ1-3, with 7 bases lining up with TRBD1. V lost 4 bases, J lost 0 bases, and 7 bases stayed unmatched. The V gene's germline CDR1 is SGHNT and CDR2 YYREEE (reference sequence). The CDR3 is 16 amino acids. The CDR3 DNA is TGTGCCAGCAGCGCGGGACAGATTAGCTCTGGAAACACCATATATTTT. Amino acid sequence: CASSAGQISSGNTIYF. Based on the CDR3 plus reference TRBV5-4 and TRBJ1-3, the full variable domain is ETGVTQSPTHLIKTRGQQVTLRCSSQSGHNTVSWYQQALGQGPQFIFQYYREEENGRGNFPPRFSGLQFPNYSSELNVNALELDDSALYLCASSAGQISSGNTIYFGEGSWLTVV.

The J gene is TRBJ1-1, the V gene TRBV6-5; no reliable D call. Germline CDR1 and CDR2: MNHEY and SVGAGI. This CDR3 is 10 amino acids long. Trimming pared 8 bases from V and 7 bases from J, leaving 8 bases between. The CDR3 DNA reads TGTGCCAGCGCCCGCAGTGAAGCTTTCTTT. Protein product: CASARSEAFF.

The V gene is TRBV5-1, the J gene TRBJ2-2; 8 bases align to TRBD1. The CDR3 spans 14 residues. The junction had 3 bases not matched to a gene; V was cut back by 7 bases and J by 1 base. CDR1 SGHRS and CDR2 YFSETQ come from the germline V gene. The CDR3 DNA sequence: TGCGCCAGCGCGGGGACAGGGAACACCGGGGAGCTGTTTTTT. Translating gives CASAGTGNTGELFF.

The V and J genes are TRBV19 and TRBJ1-3; tentative D call: TRBD1 (6 bases). The CDR3 contains 16 residues. Germline V CDR1 and CDR2: LNHDA, SQIVND (reference sequence). V lost 5 bases, J lost 4 bases, and 18 bases lay in between. The CDR3 here is CASSVRRQGQGNTIYF. The CDR3, as DNA: TGTGCCAGTAGTGTGCGACGGCAGGGGCAAGGAAACACCATATATTTT.

This chain links TRBV5-8 with TRBJ2-1; TRBD2 agrees at 9 bases. Germline CDR1 and CDR2: SGHTS and YDEGEE. This CDR3 has 16 amino acids. The J segment lost 0 bases and the V segment lost 3 bases, leaving 4 bases of the junction unmatched. The CDR3 sequence: CASSSGSGSSYNEQFF. The CDR3 DNA is TGTGCCAGCAGCTCCGGTAGCGGGAGCTCCTACAATGAGCAGTTCTTC.

This rearrangement joins TRBV7-9 to TRBJ2-1; 11 bases agree with TRBD2. The V gene end was trimmed by 5 bases and the J gene end by 2 bases; junction bases not matched to a gene: 5. Germline-derived CDR1 and CDR2 are SEHNR and FQNEAQ (reference sequence). CDR3 length: 16 residues. The CDR3 DNA follows: TGTGCCAGCAGCCCGCGACTAGCGGGAACCTACAATGAGCAGTTCTTC. Its translation is CASSPRLAGTYNEQFF.

CDR3 amino acids: CAWSGVPGSYEQYF. Written as DNA, the CDR3 is TGTGCCTGGAGTGGGGTGCCGGGGTCCTACGAGCAGTACTTC. The rearrangement links TRBV30 to TRBJ2-7, with D possibly being TRBD2 (5 bases). Trimming stripped 1 base from V and 1 base from J, with 11 bases between. Germline loops: CDR1 GTSNPN, CDR2 SVGIG (reference sequence). The CDR3 has 14 amino acids. Complete variable domain (other parts from reference TRBV30 and TRBJ2-7): SQTIHQWPATLVQPVGSPLSLECTVEGTSNPNLYWYRQAAGRGLQLLFYSVGIGQISSEVPQNLSASRPQDRQFILSSKKLLLSDSGFYLCAWSGVPGSYEQYFGPGTRLTVT.

This clone has just a few counts. The V and J genes are TRBV5-1 and TRBJ2-3; D might be TRBD1 (5 bases). Per the germline V gene, CDR1 is SGHRS and CDR2 is YFSETQ. The CDR3 covers 20 residues. Trimming left V 1 base short and J 4 bases short, with 28 bases between. In nucleotides, the CDR3 is TGCGCCAGCAGCTTGAGACTCGGAGTCAGGGAATGGGGCCGCCCAGATACGCAGTATTTT. Its translation: CASSLRLGVREWGRPDTQYF.

The chain links TRBV6-1 to TRBJ1-2; maybe TRBD1 (6 bases). Germline-derived CDR1 and CDR2 are MNHNS and SASEGT. The germline V and J ends were trimmed by 3 bases and 1 base, with 12 bases remaining between them. The CDR3 runs 15 residues. This CDR3 is CASSERTAFNYGYTF. As DNA, the CDR3 is TGTGCCAGCAGTGAGAGGACAGCTTTTAACTATGGCTACACCTTC.

The CDR3 loop reads CATRGGLRAGELFF. DNA of the CDR3: TGTGCCACAAGGGGGGGCCTTCGCGCCGGGGAGCTGTTTTTT. The chain is built from TRBV15 and TRBJ2-2, with a possible D match to TRBD2 (7 bases). Germline assignment: CDR1 LNHNV and CDR2 YYDKDF (reference sequence). V lost 9 bases, J lost 6 bases, and 17 bases lay in between. The CDR3 covers 14 residues.

J is TRBJ2-7 and V is TRBV5-1; TRBD1 matches 12 bases. Germline loops: CDR1 SGHRS, CDR2 YFSETQ. This CDR3 region has 15 residues. V shed 1 base and J 6 bases; nucleotides not matched to a gene: 5. The CDR3 nucleotides read TGCGCCAGCAGCTTGCCGGGACAGGGGGCAGCCGAGCAGTACTTC. It yields the protein CASSLPGQGAAEQYF. Complete variable domain (other parts from reference TRBV5-1 and TRBJ2-7): KAGVTQTPRYLIKTRGQQVTLSCSPISGHRSVSWYQQTPGQGLQFLFEYFSETQRNKGNFPGRFSGRQFSNSRSEMNVSTLELGDSALYLCASSLPGQGAAEQYFGPGTRLTVT.

The rearrangement links TRBV28 to TRBJ1-4; a weak D match, TRBD1 (5 bases). The germline V gene encodes CDR1 MDHEN and CDR2 SYDVKM. The CDR3 runs 14 residues. The germline V and J ends were trimmed by 5 bases and 3 bases, with 10 bases remaining between them. CDR3 region: CASSPPGPNEKLFF. Here the CDR3 DNA reads TGTGCCAGCAGTCCCCCAGGGCCTAATGAAAAACTGTTTTTT.

The chain recombines TRBV7-8 with TRBJ2-2; the D is unclear. Germline-derived CDR1 and CDR2 are SGHVS and FQNEAQ. The CDR3 spans 16 residues. Trimming removed 5 bases at V and 5 bases at J, with 18 bases between. The chain's CDR3 is CASSRPALSVTGELFF. CDR3 coding DNA: TGTGCCAGCAGCCGTCCCGCGTTGTCGGTAACCGGGGAGCTGTTTTTT.

The genes are TRBV9 and TRBJ2-1; 8 bases agree with TRBD2. Germline V lookup: CDR1 SGDLS, CDR2 YYNGEE. The CDR3 totals 16 residues. V lost 2 bases, J lost 0 bases, and 4 bases stayed unmatched. The CDR3: CASSVSAGVSYNEQFF. In DNA form, the CDR3 reads TGTGCCAGCAGCGTCTCAGCGGGGGTCTCCTACAATGAGCAGTTCTTC.

The V and J genes are TRBV5-4 and TRBJ2-3; TRBD2 matches at 11 bases. Germline CDR1 is SGHNT and CDR2 is YYREEE (reference sequence). Trimming at V came to 5 bases and at J to 3 bases, leaving 2 bases not matched to a gene. CDR3 length: 14 residues. Here the CDR3 reads CASRLAGGTDTQYF. The CDR3 region has the DNA TGTGCCAGCAGGCTAGCGGGAGGAACAGATACGCAGTATTTT. The whole variable domain, filled in from reference TRBV5-4 and TRBJ2-3, reads ETGVTQSPTHLIKTRGQQVTLRCSSQSGHNTVSWYQQALGQGPQFIFQYYREEENGRGNFPPRFSGLQFPNYSSELNVNALELDDSALYLCASRLAGGTDTQYFGPGTRLTVL.

The V call is TRBV7-6, the J call TRBJ2-1; D possibly corresponds to TRBD2 (6 bases). The V and J ends lost 3 bases and 12 bases respectively, with 15 bases between them. The CDR3 runs to 13 residues. The germline V gene encodes CDR1 SGHVS and CDR2 FNYEAQ. The DNA for the CDR3 is TGTGCCAGCAGCTTCCAAGCCGGGGGTGGGCAGTTCTTC. Its protein is CASSFQAGGGQFF.

The V gene is TRBV28, the J gene TRBJ2-7, with a tentative D call TRBD1 (5 bases). Trimming stripped 5 bases from V and 2 bases from J, with 13 bases between. Germline loops: CDR1 MDHEN, CDR2 SYDVKM. The length of the CDR3 is 14 residues. In DNA form, the CDR3 reads TGTGCCAGCAGTGCCCCCGAACAGGCCTACGAGCAGTACTTC. Amino acids: CASSAPEQAYEQYF.

This clone was detected only once. V is TRBV6-1 and J is TRBJ2-1, with 13 bases identical to TRBD2. V dropped 4 bases and J dropped 6; count of bases not matched to a gene: 0. The CDR3 contains 14 residues. Looked up from germline, CDR1 is MNHNS and CDR2 is SASEGT. CDR3 protein: CASSGLAGGNEQFF. The CDR3, as DNA: TGTGCCAGCAGTGGACTAGCGGGAGGCAATGAGCAGTTCTTC.

This chain links TRBV6-4 with TRBJ1-5; D call uncertain. The length of the CDR3 is 13 residues. Germline V gives CDR1 MRHNA, CDR2 SNTAGT. V lost 5 bases and J 4 bases, leaving 9 bases between the germline ends. This CDR3 is CASSQEENQPQHF. The CDR3 DNA follows: TGTGCCAGCAGTCAGGAGGAGAATCAGCCCCAGCATTTT.